The sequence of this T cell receptor (beta chain) was determined in a study of beta chain features in type 1 diabetes. About the study: Cell yields, gender and age were similar in healthy donors and patients.

There are 14 residues in the CDR3. Germline V lookup: CDR1 SGHRS, CDR2 YFSETQ. Germline trimming cut 4 bases from V and 0 bases from J; bases unmatched to any gene: 1. General study results and limits: Within patients, naive, central memory and Treg TCRB repertoires seemed more similar than within healthy donors. Patients with type 1 diabetes carried fewer insertions and had more deletions at their VDJ junctions.

To note about this clone: The target antigen is unknown.

Expressed TCRB transcripts were sequenced because the entire RNA isolate underwent reverse transcription. The repertoire was sequenced with immunoSEQ multiplex PCR; TCRdb's copy has only in-frame clones and lacks some. The table includes around 310,000 clones, more than 9.5% detected once. The material sequenced was naive CD4+ T cells from blood. V usage is TRBV5-1 and J usage is TRBJ2-3, with 8 nucleotides matching TRBD2. This TCR was recovered from a young woman in good health. The CDR3 protein is CASSVAGSTDTQYF. DNA of the CDR3: TGCGCCAGCAGCGTAGCGGGGAGCACAGATACGCAGTATTTT.